These 10 T cell receptor beta chains originate from one sample sequenced in a study of blood T cells in healthy people across ages. The second PCR ran about 6 to 11 cycles with a sample-barcoded 5' primer and J-beta primers. Using its own MiXCR run on the 5' RACE reads, TCRdb lists one record per CDR3 protein. The sample includes around 1,500,000 distinct CDR3 sequences, 40% to 50% of them seen just once. The sequenced material came from blood. The receptors come from a woman under 30 in good health.

The chain couples TRBV9 to TRBJ2-7; D call uncertain. CDR1 SGDLS and CDR2 YYNGEE come from the germline V gene. The CDR3 totals 15 residues. Trimming cost V 4 bases and J 0 bases, with 14 bases left between them. The CDR3: CASSRTRESSYEQYF. CDR3 DNA sequence: TGTGCCAGCAGCCGCACCAGAGAGAGCTCCTACGAGCAGTACTTC.

On this clonotype: Its ends do not fully match the called genes, so a read error is possible. V gene TRBV2 combines with J gene TRBJ1-1; D is ambiguous. The germline V gene has CDR1 SNHLY and CDR2 FYNNEI. The CDR3 runs 14 residues. CDR3 nucleotide sequence: TGTGCCAGCAGACCGAGACAATTGAACACTGAAGTTTTCTTT. Translation: CASRPRQLNTEVFF. Using reference TRBV2 and TRBJ1-1 for the parts outside the CDR3, the full variable domain is EPEVTQTPSHQVTQMGQEVILRCVPISNHLYFYWYRQILGQKVEFLVSFYNNEISEKSEIFDDQFSVERPDGSNFTLKIRSTKLEDSAMYFCASRPRQLNTEVFFGQGTRLTVV.

The rearrangement uses TRBV12-5 and TRBJ2-2; no clear D. V shed 2 bases and J shed 6 bases, with 7 bases lying between them. CDR3 length equals 13 residues. CDR1 and CDR2 from the germline V gene are LGHNT and FRNRAP. The CDR3 reads CASGLPGSGELFF. Here the CDR3 DNA reads TGTGCTAGTGGTTTGCCCGGGTCCGGGGAGCTGTTTTTT.

This clonotype was seen repeatedly, ten times or more. The J gene is TRBJ1-4, the V gene TRBV4-1; 9 bases fit TRBD1. This CDR3 has 16 amino acids. V lost 0 bases, J lost 10 bases, and 9 bases stayed unmatched. Germline V gene data show CDR1 as MGHRA and CDR2 as YSYEKL. DNA for the CDR3: TGCGCCAGCAGCCAAGACGGGGGACAGGGCCTAGGAAAACTGTTTTTT. It encodes CASSQDGGQGLGKLFF.

This clonotype was seen a handful of times. This rearrangement joins TRBV29-1 to TRBJ2-7; no reliable D call. This CDR3 region has 11 residues. The germline gives CDR1 SQVTM, CDR2 ANQGSEA. V lost 5 bases and J lost 5, with 10 bases in between. CDR3 sequence: CSVMESHEQYF. In nucleotides, the CDR3 is TGCAGCGTTATGGAATCACACGAGCAGTACTTC.

J is TRBJ2-5 and V is TRBV12-3 or TRBV12-4; the D is unclear. Trimming shortened V by 3 bases and J by 1 base, and 15 bases separated the two germline ends. The CDR3 has 16 amino acids. DNA for the CDR3: TGTGCCAGCAGTTTTCGAGGTGGCATACTCCAAGAGACCCAGTACTTC. As protein: CASSFRGGILQETQYF.

There are a few counts of this clonotype. The genes are TRBV9 and TRBJ1-2; 7 bases fit TRBD1. CDR1 and CDR2 (germline): SGDLS, YYNGEE. This CDR3 has 13 amino acids. V was clipped by 4 bases and J by 7 bases; unmatched bases: 7. The CDR3 spells CASSRTGAFGYTF. The CDR3 region has the DNA TGTGCCAGCAGCCGGACAGGAGCCTTTGGCTACACCTTC.

V is TRBV7-9 and J is TRBJ2-1, with D perhaps given as TRBD1 or TRBD2 (5 bases each). The germline V gene has CDR1 SEHNR and CDR2 FQNEAQ (reference sequence). The CDR3 sequence is 17 residues long. The V end lost 0 bases, the J end lost 4 bases, and 16 bases lay between the germline ends. The CDR3 DNA reads TGTGCCAGCAGCTTAGCGAGGGGCGGGCTCGGATACAATGAGCAGTTCTTC. This translates into CASSLARGGLGYNEQFF.

This chain uses TRBV28 with TRBJ1-2; 7 bases fit TRBD1. There are 13 residues in the CDR3. Germline V gene data show CDR1 as MDHEN and CDR2 as SYDVKM. Losses at the gene ends were 6 bases for V and 3 bases for J; bases not matched to a gene: 4. The CDR3: CASSRGQYYGYTF. DNA for the CDR3: TGTGCCAGCAGCCGGGGACAGTACTATGGCTACACCTTC.

The DNA of the CDR3 is TGCAGTGCTAGAGATCCCCGCCGGGACAGGGGATGGAACACTGAAGCTTTCTTT. It codes for CSARDPRRDRGWNTEAFF. The chain has TRBV20-1 and TRBJ1-1; 10 bases are a match to TRBD1. This CDR3 has 18 residues. V was pared by 0 bases and J by 1 base, with 11 bases of the junction left unmatched. Germline V gene data show CDR1 as DFQATT and CDR2 as SNEGSKA (reference sequence).